Described below is a single T cell receptor (beta chain) sequence and its context. Its antigen remains unidentified. The PCR used 60 Vbeta and 13 Jbeta primers. The assay was immunoSEQ multiplex PCR, and TCRdb's table has in-frame clones only and misses some. The data contain about 300,000 clones, 80% to 90% of them singletons. The data were obtained in a study of cytomegalovirus exposure and HLA in healthy donors. Findings and caveats of the study: In the analysis, some V segments, TRBV6-2 and TRBV6-3 included, were excluded as indistinguishable.

The length of the CDR3 is 12 residues. Germline V gene lookup returns CDR1 SNHLY and CDR2 FYNNEI. This chain connects TRBV2 to TRBJ2-7; possibly TRBD2 for D (5 bases). The sample was PBMCs. The receptor was derived from a man aged 35-49 years in good health and CMV-seropositive. The CDR3 region has the DNA TGTGCTAGCGAGGTAGCGCGAAACGAGCAGTACTTC. Residues: CASEVARNEQYF.